These T cell receptor beta chains were read from a single sample in a study of shared clonotypes between healthy human individuals. Assay: immunoSEQ multiplex PCR; the TCRdb copy retains only in-frame clones and omits some. The sample has approximately 350,000 clones, under 80% seen once. Input material: memory CD4+ T cells sorted from blood. These receptors originate from a man aged 25 to 45 in good health. The CDR3 runs from the conserved cysteine through the conserved F or W. D genes are given only for firm matches. Clone size, where shown, is once, few, many, or a class for clones that have expanded.

abundance,d_gene,j_gene,v_gene,CDR3aa,CDR3nt
few,.,TRBJ2-1,TRBV2,CASRVLKAINEQFF,TGTGCCAGCAGAGTCCTCAAGGCCATCAATGAGCAGTTCTTC
once,.,TRBJ2-3,TRBV6-1,CASSEGGTQYF,TGTGCCAGCAGTGAAGGGGGTACGCAGTATTTT
.,TRBD2,TRBJ2-4,TRBV5-6,CASSFFTLAGGTWYF,TGTGCCAGCAGCTTTTTCACACTAGCGGGAGGTACGTGGTACTTC
few,.,TRBJ1-1,TRBV11-1,CASSLMSLSTEAFF,TGTGCCAGCAGCTTAATGTCATTGTCGACTGAAGCTTTCTTT
.,TRBD1,TRBJ2-7,TRBV4-3,CASANQLGGQGLSYEQYF,TGCGCCAGCGCGAATCAGTTAGGGGGACAGGGTCTCTCCTACGAGCAGTACTTC
.,TRBD1,TRBJ1-1,TRBV5-1,CASSLDGTGGTEAFF,TGCGCCAGCAGCTTGGATGGGACAGGGGGCACTGAAGCTTTCTTT
.,TRBD2,TRBJ2-1,TRBV7-9,CASSLVPAGNNEQFF,TGTGCCAGCAGCTTAGTTCCAGCGGGAAACAATGAGCAGTTCTTC
.,.,TRBJ2-1,TRBV5-1,CASSTNVQGSQFF,TGCGCCAGCAGCACCAATGTACAGGGTTCGCAGTTCTTC
.,.,TRBJ1-1,TRBV5-1,CASSLVRDTEAFF,TGCGCCAGCAGCTTGGTGCGAGACACTGAAGCTTTCTTT
.,.,TRBJ2-2,TRBV7-6,CASSLNTGELFF,TGTGCCAGCAGCTTGAACACCGGGGAGCTGTTTTTT
few,.,TRBJ2-3,TRBV11-2,CASSLVSRYTDTQYF,TGTGCCAGCAGCTTAGTTTCCAGATACACAGATACGCAGTATTTT
.,.,TRBJ1-1,TRBV4-1,CASSHHFLLGGTEAFF,TGCGCCAGCAGCCACCATTTTCTCCTTGGGGGCACTGAAGCTTTCTTT
.,TRBD1,TRBJ2-7,TRBV2,CASSELPAGGNYEQYF,TGTGCCAGCAGTGAACTACCGGCAGGGGGCAACTACGAGCAGTACTTC
.,.,TRBJ2-5,TRBV29-1,CSVGGGALGETQYF,TGCAGCGTGGGAGGGGGGGCTCTAGGAGAGACCCAGTACTTC
.,TRBD2,TRBJ2-2,TRBV5-1,CASSLGLATNTGELFF,TGCGCCAGCAGCCTCGGACTAGCGACGAACACCGGGGAGCTGTTTTTT
.,.,TRBJ2-7,TRBV15,CATSRDSAGTYEQYF,TGTGCCACCAGCAGAGATTCCGCAGGGACCTACGAGCAGTACTTC
many,TRBD2,TRBJ2-7,TRBV5-1,CASSLDTGTSYEQYF,TGCGCCAGCAGCTTGGATACCGGGACTAGCTACGAGCAGTACTTC
.,.,TRBJ2-5,TRBV28,CASSSTFRGGETQYF,TGTGCCAGCAGTTCGACCTTTAGGGGTGGTGAGACCCAGTACTTC
.,TRBD1,TRBJ1-2,TRBV5-4,CASSLPQGADYGYTF,TGTGCCAGCAGTCTTCCACAGGGGGCTGACTATGGCTACACCTTC
.,TRBD2,TRBJ2-3,TRBV29-1,CSGRTSGRQDTQYF,TGCAGCGGCCGGACTAGCGGGAGGCAAGATACGCAGTATTTT
.,.,TRBJ2-7,TRBV19,CASRRAGEALHEQYF,TGTGCCAGTAGACGAGCCGGGGAGGCCCTCCACGAGCAGTACTTC
.,.,TRBJ2-2,TRBV29-1,CSVMGPGITNTGELFF,TGCAGCGTTATGGGACCAGGGATTACGAACACCGGGGAGCTGTTTTTT
.,TRBD1,TRBJ2-7,TRBV2,CASTLGTASEQYF,TGTGCCAGCACATTAGGGACAGCTAGCGAGCAGTACTTC
.,TRBD1,TRBJ2-2,TRBV10-3,CAISERTGGTGELFF,TGTGCCATCAGTGAGAGGACAGGGGGAACCGGGGAGCTGTTTTTT
.,TRBD2,TRBJ2-2,TRBV27,CASSLAAGVNGELFF,TGTGCCAGCAGTTTAGCGGCGGGAGTTAACGGGGAGCTGTTTTTT
.,.,TRBJ2-2,TRBV18,CASSRASGPNTGELFF,TGTGCCAGCTCCCGTGCGTCAGGGCCGAACACCGGGGAGCTGTTTTTT
.,.,TRBJ2-4,TRBV5-1,CASSLAGNIQYF,TGCGCCAGCAGCTTGGCGGGGAACATTCAGTACTTC
.,.,TRBJ2-7,TRBV7-8,CASSLRGIDEQYF,TGTGCCAGCAGCTTACGGGGAATCGACGAGCAGTACTTC
.,.,TRBJ2-2,TRBV5-5,CASSSVSHGELFF,TGTGCCAGCAGCTCGGTTTCTCACGGGGAGCTGTTTTTT
.,.,TRBJ1-5,TRBV10-3,CAISARGKQPQHF,TGTGCCATCAGTGCCAGGGGTAAACAGCCCCAGCATTTT
.,.,TRBJ2-3,TRBV5-1,CASSALSTDTQYF,TGCGCCAGCAGCGCTCTTAGCACAGATACGCAGTATTTT
.,.,TRBJ2-7,TRBV27,CASMSVADLPYEQYF,TGTGCCAGCATGAGCGTAGCGGACCTTCCCTACGAGCAGTACTTC
few,.,TRBJ1-4,TRBV2,CASQTEQSNEKLFF,TGTGCCAGCCAAACCGAGCAGAGTAATGAAAAACTGTTTTTT
.,.,TRBJ2-7,TRBV4-2,CASSPGDLVTEQYF,TGTGCCAGCAGCCCGGGGGACTTGGTAACCGAGCAGTACTTC
.,TRBD1,TRBJ1-2,TRBV5-1,CASSSGDRVNYGYTF,TGCGCCAGCAGCTCAGGGGACAGGGTTAACTATGGCTACACCTTC
.,.,TRBJ2-7,TRBV2,CASISGSYEQYF,TGTGCCAGCATTTCGGGATCCTACGAGCAGTACTTC
.,.,TRBJ2-2,TRBV5-1,CASSLSPVPNGELFF,TGCGCCAGCAGCTTGAGCCCGGTCCCGAACGGGGAGCTGTTTTTT
.,.,TRBJ2-6,TRBV5-6,CASSTTVPRGANVLTF,TGTGCCAGCAGCACGACAGTTCCCCGGGGGGCCAACGTCCTGACTTTC
.,TRBD1,TRBJ1-1,TRBV5-1,CASSRLGRGTGPTEAFF,TGCGCCAGCAGCCGGCTGGGGCGAGGGACAGGGCCAACTGAAGCTTTCTTT
many,.,TRBJ2-1,TRBV27,CASTGGPAYNEQFF,TGTGCCAGCACCGGTGGACCCGCCTACAATGAGCAGTTCTTC
.,.,TRBJ2-2,TRBV6-5,CASSSGTTTGELFF,TGTGCCAGCAGTTCGGGGACGACCACCGGGGAGCTGTTTTTT
.,TRBD2,TRBJ2-1,TRBV7-3,CASSLSGSPYNEQFF,TGTGCCAGCAGCTTAAGCGGGAGCCCCTACAATGAGCAGTTCTTC
few,.,TRBJ2-3,TRBV19,CASSVLSGRLEDTQYF,TGTGCCAGTAGTGTTCTGTCAGGGCGGTTAGAAGATACGCAGTATTTT
.,.,TRBJ2-7,TRBV5-4,CASRDPNDYEQYF,TGTGCCAGCAGGGACCCCAACGACTACGAGCAGTACTTC
.,TRBD2,TRBJ2-1,TRBV5-1,CASSLGLAASYNEQFF,TGCGCCAGCAGCTTGGGACTAGCGGCCTCCTACAATGAGCAGTTCTTC
.,TRBD1,TRBJ1-1,TRBV7-2,CASSTRGPFEAFF,TGTGCCAGCAGCACCAGGGGGCCATTTGAAGCTTTCTTT
many,TRBD1,TRBJ2-1,TRBV14,CASSQEMRGRSEQFF,TGTGCCAGCAGCCAAGAGATGAGGGGGCGCAGTGAGCAGTTCTTC
.,.,TRBJ2-5,TRBV2,CASGSREFYQETQYF,TGTGCCAGCGGCAGCAGGGAATTCTACCAAGAGACCCAGTACTTC